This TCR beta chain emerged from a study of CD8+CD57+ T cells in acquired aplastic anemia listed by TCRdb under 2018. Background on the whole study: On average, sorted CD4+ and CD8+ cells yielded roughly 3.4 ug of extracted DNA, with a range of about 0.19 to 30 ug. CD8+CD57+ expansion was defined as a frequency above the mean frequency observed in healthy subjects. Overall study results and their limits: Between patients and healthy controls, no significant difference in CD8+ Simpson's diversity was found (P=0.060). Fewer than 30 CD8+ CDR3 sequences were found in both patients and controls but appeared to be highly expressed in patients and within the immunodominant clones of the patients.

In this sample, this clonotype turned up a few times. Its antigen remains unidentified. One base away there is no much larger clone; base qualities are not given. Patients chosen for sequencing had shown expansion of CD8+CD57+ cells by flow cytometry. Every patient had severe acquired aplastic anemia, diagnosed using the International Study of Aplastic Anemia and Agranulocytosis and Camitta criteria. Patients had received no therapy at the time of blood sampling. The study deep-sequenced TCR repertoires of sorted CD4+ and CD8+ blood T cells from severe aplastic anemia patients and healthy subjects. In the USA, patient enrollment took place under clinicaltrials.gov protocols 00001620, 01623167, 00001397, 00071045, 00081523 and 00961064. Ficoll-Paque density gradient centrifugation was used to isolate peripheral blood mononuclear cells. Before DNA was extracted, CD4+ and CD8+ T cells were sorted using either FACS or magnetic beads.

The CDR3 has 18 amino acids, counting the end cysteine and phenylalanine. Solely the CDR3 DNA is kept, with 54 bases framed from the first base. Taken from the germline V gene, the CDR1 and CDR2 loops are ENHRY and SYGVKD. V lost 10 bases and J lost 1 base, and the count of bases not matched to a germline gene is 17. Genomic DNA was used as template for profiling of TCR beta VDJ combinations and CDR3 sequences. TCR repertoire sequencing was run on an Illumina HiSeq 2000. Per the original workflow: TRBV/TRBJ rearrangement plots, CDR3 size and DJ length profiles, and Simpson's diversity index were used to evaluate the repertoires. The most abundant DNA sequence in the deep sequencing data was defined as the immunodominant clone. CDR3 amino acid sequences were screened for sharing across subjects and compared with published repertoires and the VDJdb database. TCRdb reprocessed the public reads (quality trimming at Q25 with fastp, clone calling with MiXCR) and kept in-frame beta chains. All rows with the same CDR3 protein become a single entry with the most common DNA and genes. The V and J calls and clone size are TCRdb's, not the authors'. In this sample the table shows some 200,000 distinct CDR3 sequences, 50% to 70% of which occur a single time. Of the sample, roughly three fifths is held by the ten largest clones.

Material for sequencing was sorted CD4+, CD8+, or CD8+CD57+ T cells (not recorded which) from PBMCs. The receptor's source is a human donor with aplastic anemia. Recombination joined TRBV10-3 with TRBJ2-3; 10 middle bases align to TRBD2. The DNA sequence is TGTGCCACGGCACTAGCGGGGTCCCGTACTCTACGCACAGATACGCAGTATTTT. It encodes CATALAGSRTLRTDTQYF.